This entry is about one TCR beta chain. No antigen is known for it. Clones were read by immunoSEQ multiplex PCR, and TCRdb kept only the in-frame ones, dropping some. Among around 150,000 clones listed, approximately 92% were seen once. This entry belongs to a study of T cell responses to AZD1222 COVID-19 vaccine. Study results and limitations: Donors were largely white British and mainly female; clonal diversity was possibly underestimated.

The V gene end was trimmed by 3 bases and the J gene end by 6 bases; junction bases not matched to a gene: 3. Germline V gene sequence: CDR1 SGHRS, CDR2 YFSETQ. This CDR3 is built from 13 residues. Whether given at about 4 or about 12 weeks, second doses were pooled. The chain carries TRBV5-1 and TRBJ1-2; the match to TRBD1 covers 9 bases. This specimen consisted of peripheral blood, obtained 28 days after the second AZD1222 dose. This TCR derives from an adult who received the AZD1222 COVID-19 vaccine. The CDR3 region has the DNA TGCGCCAGCAGCTCTACAGGGGGCGATGGCTACACCTTC. Its translation: CASSSTGGDGYTF.